The text below deals with one T cell receptor beta chain. Its target is unknown. This CDR3 is 13 amino acids long. Germline V CDR1 and CDR2: SGHKS, YYEKEE (reference sequence). Trimming took 5 bases from V and 4 from J, leaving 12 bases between them. The data were produced by immunoSEQ multiplex PCR, yet TCRdb's version contains in-frame clones alone and is incomplete. The data contain about 54,000 clones, about 90% of them singletons. These data belong to a study of a mutant IDH1 vaccine in newly diagnosed glioma. For the study at large: Investigators started vaccination 4-6 weeks after radiotherapy alone, or with temozolomide cycles. The therapy given earlier, which was standard therapy, consisted of radiotherapy, temozolomide, or both, and most of the patients received both. The sex distribution of treated patients was 62.5% male and about 38% female, with a mean age of approximately 40 years.

This sample's time point: week 35, safety follow-up. Each dose of the vaccine consisted of 300 ug of mutant IDH1 20-mer peptide, with topical imiquimod. Every donor had a new WHO grade 3 or 4 astrocytoma that was IDH1-mutant, with loss of nuclear ATRX. The starting material was PBMCs, obtained from a glioma patient whose treatment included an IDH1 peptide vaccine. The TCR comes from a man in his forties with glioma. This chain links TRBV5-5 with TRBJ2-5, with D possibly being TRBD2 (5 bases). Here the CDR3 reads CASRPDGIETQYF. The CDR3 bases are TGTGCCAGCAGGCCAGACGGGATAGAGACCCAGTACTTC.